This T cell receptor (beta chain) is from a study of T cell responses to AZD1222 COVID-19 vaccine. Study-wide points: Sampling captured repertoires only after the peak T cell response. The donors showed a predominance of white British ancestry and of females, with possible underestimation of clonal diversity. Spike-specific TCR breadth and depth both grew after two AZD1222 doses. Seropositive at baseline were only a handful of AZD1222 recipients.

Germline CDR1 reads LGHDT; CDR2 reads YNNKEL (reference sequence). Trimming removed 7 bases from V and 5 bases from J, with 8 bases in between. The CDR3 is 12 residues long. On this clone itself: What it binds is not known.

The repertoire was sequenced with immunoSEQ multiplex PCR; TCRdb's copy has only in-frame clones and lacks some. Seen here are around 100,000 clones, approximately 91% observed once, and the top ten hold about 1.5%. This sample comprised peripheral blood, obtained on day 0 of AZD1222 vaccination. The chain is built from TRBV3-1 (or the pseudogene TRBV3-2) and TRBJ2-2, with unresolved D. This receptor was taken from an adult in good health. The CDR3 DNA reads as TGTGCCAGCAAAACGTGGACCGGGGAGCTGTTTTTT. This sequence encodes CASKTWTGELFF.